This TCR beta chain was observed in a study of blood T cell repertoires in COVID-19. About the research overall: Sources were T cells, B-cell-depleted T cells, or PBMCs; the material itself was cDNA or gDNA.

TCRdb's copy holds only in-frame clones and misses some; the assay was immunoSEQ multiplex PCR. The data hold some 200,000 clones, with about 91% observed a single time. Participants were aged about 18 to 100 years, lived in 24 US areas, and enrolled virtually. The CDR3 has 15 residues. Trimming cost V 4 bases and J 4 bases; bases outside gene matches: 6. CDR1 and CDR2 from the germline V gene are SGHNT and YYREEE (reference sequence). The source material was PBMCs or T cells enriched from blood (not recorded which). The chain combines TRBV5-4 with TRBJ2-5; 11 bases fit TRBD2. This clonotype was obtained from a woman under 30 who had recovered from COVID-19. CDR3 sequence: CASSDPTSGIETQYF. The CDR3 DNA is TGTGCCAGCAGCGACCCGACTAGCGGGATAGAGACCCAGTACTTC.